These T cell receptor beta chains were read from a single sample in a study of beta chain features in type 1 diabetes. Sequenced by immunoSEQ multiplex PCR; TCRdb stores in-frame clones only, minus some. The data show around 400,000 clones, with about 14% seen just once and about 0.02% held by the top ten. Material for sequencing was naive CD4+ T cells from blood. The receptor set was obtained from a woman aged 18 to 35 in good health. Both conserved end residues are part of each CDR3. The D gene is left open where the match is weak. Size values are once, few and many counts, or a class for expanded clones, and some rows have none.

CASSLERGTEAFF	TGCGCCAGCAGCTTGGAACGAGGGACTGAAGCTTTCTTT	.	13	.	TRBJ1-1	TRBV5-1
CASRMEQGAFTF	TGTGCCAGCAGGATGGAACAGGGGGCATTCACCTTC	.	12	TRBD1	TRBJ1-2	TRBV7-9
CAWSVTRTSGNNEQFF	TGTGCCTGGAGTGTAACTAGGACTAGCGGGAACAATGAGCAGTTCTTC	.	16	TRBD2	TRBJ2-1	TRBV30
CASSLVGGGRNQPQHF	TGCGCCAGCAGCCTTGTAGGAGGCGGGCGCAATCAGCCCCAGCATTTT	.	16	.	TRBJ1-5	TRBV4-1
CASSPGQGYEQYF	TGTGCCAGCAGTCCGGGACAGGGCTACGAGCAGTACTTC	.	13	TRBD1	TRBJ2-7	TRBV7-2
CAWGAGTGAYEQYF	TGTGCCTGGGGGGCAGGGACAGGGGCCTACGAGCAGTACTTC	few	14	TRBD1	TRBJ2-7	TRBV30
CASSPGTTDTQYF	TGTGCCAGCTCACCAGGCACCACAGATACGCAGTATTTT	.	13	.	TRBJ2-3	TRBV18
CASSKDSSREGYEQYF	TGTGCCAGCAGCAAAGATTCTTCGCGGGAGGGGTACGAGCAGTACTTC	.	16	.	TRBJ2-7	TRBV21-1
CASSSLAGIQETQYF	TGTGCCAGCAGTTCTTTAGCGGGGATCCAAGAGACCCAGTACTTC	.	15	TRBD2	TRBJ2-5	TRBV28
CASSQATGGSAGELFF	TGCGCCAGCAGCCAAGCCACAGGGGGCTCCGCCGGGGAGCTGTTTTTT	.	16	TRBD1	TRBJ2-2	TRBV4-3
CASSVGTDYEQYF	TGTGCCAGCTCCGTAGGGACAGACTACGAGCAGTACTTC	.	13	TRBD1	TRBJ2-7	TRBV18
CSVGGRGARVETQYF	TGCAGCGTAGGGGGTCGGGGTGCAAGGGTGGAGACCCAGTACTTC	few	15	.	TRBJ2-5	TRBV29-1
CASSRTGLADYEQYF	TGTGCCAGCAGCCGTACGGGACTAGCGGATTACGAGCAGTACTTC	.	15	TRBD2	TRBJ2-7	TRBV7-6
CAWSGDAGNTIYF	TGTGCCTGGAGCGGGGATGCCGGAAACACCATATATTTT	few	13	.	TRBJ1-3	TRBV30
CASGQGRGNQPQHF	TGTGCCAGCGGGCAAGGGAGAGGCAATCAGCCCCAGCATTTT	few	14	.	TRBJ1-5	TRBV2
CASSLVDRANEQFF	TGTGCCAGCAGCTTAGTGGACAGGGCTAATGAGCAGTTCTTC	.	14	TRBD1	TRBJ2-1	TRBV7-2
CASSLALGTGAYNEQFF	TGCGCCAGCAGCTTGGCCTTAGGAACAGGGGCGTACAATGAGCAGTTCTTC	few	17	TRBD1	TRBJ2-1	TRBV5-1
CASSVRGQGGSNTGELFF	TGTGCCAGCAGCGTGAGAGGACAGGGAGGGTCGAACACCGGGGAGCTGTTTTTT	few	18	.	TRBJ2-2	TRBV9
CASEGVRSTGELFF	TGTGCCAGCGAGGGGGTTCGGAGCACCGGGGAGCTGTTTTTT	.	14	.	TRBJ2-2	TRBV2
CAWGGGVQETQYF	TGTGCCTGGGGTGGGGGGGTCCAAGAGACCCAGTACTTC	few	13	TRBD2	TRBJ2-5	TRBV30
CAWSVGTGNTEAFF	TGTGCCTGGAGTGTCGGGACAGGGAACACTGAAGCTTTCTTT	few	14	TRBD1	TRBJ1-1	TRBV30
CASSLIARTDGADTQYF	TGTGCCAGCAGCTTAATAGCGAGGACAGATGGGGCAGATACGCAGTATTTT	.	17	.	TRBJ2-3	TRBV13
CATSRGGATNEKLFF	TGTGCCACCAGCAGAGGGGGGGCAACTAATGAAAAACTGTTTTTT	.	15	.	TRBJ1-4	TRBV15
CSVEVAGGGTEAFF	TGCAGCGTTGAAGTAGCCGGGGGGGGCACTGAAGCTTTCTTT	.	14	.	TRBJ1-1	TRBV29-1
CASSERGNYGYTF	TGTGCCAGCAGTGAACGGGGGAACTATGGCTACACCTTC	.	13	.	TRBJ1-2	TRBV25-1
CASSPTHRGSNEQFF	TGTGCCAGCTCACCGACTCACAGGGGATCGAATGAGCAGTTCTTC	few	15	TRBD1	TRBJ2-1	TRBV18
CASTATSGSSYNEQFF	TGCGCCAGCACCGCGACTAGCGGGAGTTCCTACAATGAGCAGTTCTTC	once	16	TRBD2	TRBJ2-1	TRBV4-3
CASSLGTDDFTGELFF	TGTGCCAGCAGCTTAGGGACAGATGATTTCACCGGGGAGCTGTTTTTT	.	16	.	TRBJ2-2	TRBV7-9
CASSPGQGAGEKLFF	TGTGCCAGCAGTCCTGGACAGGGGGCTGGCGAAAAACTGTTTTTT	few	15	TRBD1	TRBJ1-4	TRBV6-5
CASSDPGQGNQPQHF	TGTGCCAGCAGTGACCCGGGACAGGGAAATCAGCCCCAGCATTTT	.	15	TRBD1	TRBJ1-5	TRBV6-1
CASSLGGSYNEQFF	TGTGCCAGCAGTTTGGGGGGTTCCTACAATGAGCAGTTCTTC	few	14	.	TRBJ2-1	TRBV28
CSVAGDTYEQYF	TGCAGCGTTGCGGGGGATACCTACGAGCAGTACTTC	few	12	.	TRBJ2-7	TRBV29-1
CSVGQGTYEQYF	TGCAGCGTTGGGCAGGGAACCTACGAGCAGTACTTC	few	12	.	TRBJ2-7	TRBV29-1
CASSQERGISYEQYF	TGCGCCAGCAGCCAAGAGAGGGGGATTTCCTACGAGCAGTACTTC	.	15	.	TRBJ2-7	TRBV4-3
CASSQLLAGSTDTQYF	TGCGCCAGCAGCCAACTCCTAGCGGGGAGCACAGATACGCAGTATTTT	few	16	TRBD2	TRBJ2-3	TRBV4-3
CASSDVLEPQHF	TGTGCCAGCAGTGACGTTTTAGAGCCCCAGCATTTT	.	12	.	TRBJ1-5	TRBV2
CASSYLDRGDGYTF	TGTGCCAGCAGTTACTTGGACAGGGGGGATGGCTACACCTTC	.	14	TRBD1	TRBJ1-2	TRBV6-5
CSVRLSNSNQPQHF	TGCAGCGTTCGCCTGTCTAATAGCAATCAGCCCCAGCATTTT	.	14	.	TRBJ1-5	TRBV29-1
CASKARGNNEQFF	TGTGCCAGCAAAGCAAGGGGTAACAATGAGCAGTTCTTC	.	13	.	TRBJ2-1	TRBV28